One T cell receptor (beta chain) is described in this entry. The antigen it binds to is not known. It has no much larger one-base neighbor in the sample; base qualities were not kept. The record originates from a study of T-cell memory formation after mild COVID-19 (dated by TCRdb to about 2021). Concerning the study at large: TCR sequence clusters from the two donors were found to be largely donor specific. Two young, previously healthy adult volunteers, one female and one male, were included in the cohort. T-cell clones expanding and contracting after mild COVID-19 in a couple of donors were tracked by longitudinal TCRalpha and TCRbeta repertoire sequencing. Study-wide conclusions, independent of this receptor: Some responding clones were found in pre-infection memory, which suggests that pre-existing cross-reactive memory T cells took part in the SARS-CoV-2 response. The second-wave clones that peaked on day 37 were not confirmed to be SARS-CoV-2 specific. Contracting CD4+ clones turned up mainly in the CM and EM memory subsets, whereas EMRA was where CD8+ clones were enriched. Only two mild cases were covered by the study, and larger cohorts that include severe cases with pre-infection samples were considered necessary. From day 15 to 85, contracting clones showed balanced CD4/CD8 phenotypes, whereas a second wave of clones that expanded from day 15 to 37 leaned towards CD4+.

TCRdb lists the instrument as Illumina NovaSeq 6000. TCRalpha and TCRbeta cDNA libraries were constructed by 5'RACE with constant-segment primers, with sample barcodes and unique molecular identifiers being introduced. Trizol reagent was used to extract RNA from every sample. Amplification of the libraries took two PCR steps, and the second step added a second sample barcode plus Illumina TruSeq adapters. The libraries were sequenced on an Illumina NovaSeq using 2 x 150 bp paired-end reads. In the authors' own workflow: Reads were demultiplexed and collapsed into UMI-guided consensus sequences with migec v1.2.7. With mixcr v2.1.11, UMI consensuses were aligned to TRA and TRB V and J templates and assembled into clonotypes. Expanded or contracted clonotypes were those called significant by both edgeR and NoisET, with noise models trained on biological replicates. edgeR calls used a false discovery rate-adjusted p below 0.01 and a log2 fold-change threshold of 1. As an exploratory analysis of dynamics, PCA with hierarchical clustering was applied to max-normalized trajectories of the 1000 most abundant clonotypes. Each responding clone was given a CD4 or CD8 phenotype based on the CD4+ and CD8+ repertoires, which had been sequenced separately. The public reads were reanalyzed by TCRdb: fastp trimming at Q25, MiXCR alignment, in-frame beta chains only. Identical CDR3 proteins give one entry, which carries the most common genes and DNA. The V and J calls reflect TCRdb's pipeline rather than the authors' work. The sample yields 390,000 or so distinct CDR3 sequences; 15% to 20% were counted once. The ten most abundant clones make up about 22% of the sample.

The CDR3 runs 13 residues from the cysteine to the phenylalanine. Just CDR3 DNA is preserved here, 39 bases in frame from base 1. Trimming removed 6 bases from V and 0 bases from J, leaving 8 bases between the germline ends. Taken from the germline V gene, the CDR1 and CDR2 loops are SNHLY and FYNNEI. Ficoll-Paque density gradient centrifugation was used to isolate PBMCs. The sample consisted of PBMCs or a T cell subset sorted from them (not recorded which). The chain uses TRBV2 and TRBJ2-5; the D gene is not confidently resolved. This TCR derives from a young man who had mild COVID-19 (a few samples of this study predate the infection). The sample titles of this study are shuffled in the database, so cell type and time point are left out; the donor was told from shared clones. The DNA is TGTGCCAGCAGGGAGAACTACCAAGAGACCCAGTACTTC. Its amino acids are CASRENYQETQYF.